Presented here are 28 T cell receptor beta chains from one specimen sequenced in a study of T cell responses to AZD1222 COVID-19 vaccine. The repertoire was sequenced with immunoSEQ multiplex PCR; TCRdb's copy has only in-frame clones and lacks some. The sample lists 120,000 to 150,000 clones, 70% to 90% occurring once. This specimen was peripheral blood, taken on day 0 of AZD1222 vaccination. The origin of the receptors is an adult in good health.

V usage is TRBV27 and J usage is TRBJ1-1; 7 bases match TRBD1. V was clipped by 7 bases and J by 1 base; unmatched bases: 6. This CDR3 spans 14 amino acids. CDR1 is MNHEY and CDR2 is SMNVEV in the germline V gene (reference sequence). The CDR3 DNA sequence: TGTGCCAGCACCACCGGACAGGAGAACACTGAAGCTTTCTTT. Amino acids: CASTTGQENTEAFF.

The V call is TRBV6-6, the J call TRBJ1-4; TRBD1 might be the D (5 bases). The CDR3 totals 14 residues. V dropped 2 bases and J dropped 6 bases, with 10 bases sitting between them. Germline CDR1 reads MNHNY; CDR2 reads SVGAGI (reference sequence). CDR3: CASSYEGKDEKLFF. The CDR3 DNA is TGTGCCAGCAGTTACGAGGGGAAAGATGAAAAACTGTTTTTT.

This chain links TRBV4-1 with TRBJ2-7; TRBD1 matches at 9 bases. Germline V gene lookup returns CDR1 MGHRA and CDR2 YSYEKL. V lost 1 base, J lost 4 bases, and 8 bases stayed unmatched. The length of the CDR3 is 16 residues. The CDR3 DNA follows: TGCGCCAGCAGCCAAGGAGGGGGACAGGGTCGGTACGAGCAGTACTTC. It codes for CASSQGGGQGRYEQYF.

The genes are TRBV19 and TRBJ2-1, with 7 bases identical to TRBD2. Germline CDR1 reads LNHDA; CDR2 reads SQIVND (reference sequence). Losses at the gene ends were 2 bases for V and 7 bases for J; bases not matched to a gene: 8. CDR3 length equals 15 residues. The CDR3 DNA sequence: TGTGCCAGTAGTATACAAGCGGGATTTTATAATGAGCAGTTCTTC. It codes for CASSIQAGFYNEQFF.

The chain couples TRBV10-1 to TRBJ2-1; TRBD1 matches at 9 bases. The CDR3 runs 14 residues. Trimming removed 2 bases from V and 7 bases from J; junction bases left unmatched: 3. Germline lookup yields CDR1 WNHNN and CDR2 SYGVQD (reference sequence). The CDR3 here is CASSEQQGANEQFF. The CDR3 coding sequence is TGCGCCAGCAGTGAGCAACAGGGGGCTAATGAGCAGTTCTTC.

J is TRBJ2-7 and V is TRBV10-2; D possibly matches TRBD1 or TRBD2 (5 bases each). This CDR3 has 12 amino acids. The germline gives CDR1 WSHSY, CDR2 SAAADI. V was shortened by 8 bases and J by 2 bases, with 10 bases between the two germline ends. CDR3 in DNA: TGCGCCAGCGCTGAGGGGCCCTACGAGCAGTACTTC. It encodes CASAEGPYEQYF.

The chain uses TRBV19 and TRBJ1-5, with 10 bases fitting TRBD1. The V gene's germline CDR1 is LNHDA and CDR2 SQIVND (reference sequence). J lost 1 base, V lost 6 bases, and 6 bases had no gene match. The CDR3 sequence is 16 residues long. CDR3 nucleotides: TGTGCCAGTAGCCGGACAGGGGGAGGGAGCAATCAGCCCCAGCATTTT. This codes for CASSRTGGGSNQPQHF.

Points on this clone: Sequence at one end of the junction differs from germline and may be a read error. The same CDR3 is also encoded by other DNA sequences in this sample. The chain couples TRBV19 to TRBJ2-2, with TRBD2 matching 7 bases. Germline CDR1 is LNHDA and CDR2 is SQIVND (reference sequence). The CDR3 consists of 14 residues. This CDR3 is CASSSGRGSGELFF. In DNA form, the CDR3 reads TGTGCCAGTAGTAGCGGGAGAGGGTCCGGAGAGCTGTTTTTT.

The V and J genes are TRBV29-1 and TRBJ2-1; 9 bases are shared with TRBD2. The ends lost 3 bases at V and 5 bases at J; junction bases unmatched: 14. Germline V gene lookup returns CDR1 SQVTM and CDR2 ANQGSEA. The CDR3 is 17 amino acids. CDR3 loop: CSVEELAGRSLNNEQFF. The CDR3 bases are TGCAGCGTTGAGGAGCTAGCGGGAAGGTCGCTGAACAATGAGCAGTTCTTC.

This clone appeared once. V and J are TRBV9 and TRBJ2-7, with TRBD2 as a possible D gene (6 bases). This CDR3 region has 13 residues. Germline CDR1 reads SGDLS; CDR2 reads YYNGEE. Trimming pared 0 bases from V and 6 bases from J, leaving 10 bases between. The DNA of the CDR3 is TGTGCCAGCAGCGTAGCTTCCGGGGGCGAGCAGTACTTC. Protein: CASSVASGGEQYF.

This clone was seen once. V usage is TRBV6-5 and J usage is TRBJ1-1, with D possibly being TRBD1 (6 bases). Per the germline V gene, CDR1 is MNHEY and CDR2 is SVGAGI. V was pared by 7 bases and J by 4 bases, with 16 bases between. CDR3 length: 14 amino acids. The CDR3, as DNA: TGTGCCAGCAAGACCGGGGGGGCTATCACTGAAGCTTTCTTT. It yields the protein CASKTGGAITEAFF.

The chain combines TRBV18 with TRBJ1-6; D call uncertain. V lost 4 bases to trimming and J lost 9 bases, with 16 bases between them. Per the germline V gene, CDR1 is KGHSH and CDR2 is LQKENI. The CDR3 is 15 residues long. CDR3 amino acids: CASSRSVPSGSPLHF. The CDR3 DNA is TGTGCCAGCTCACGCTCTGTCCCATCGGGTTCACCCCTCCACTTT. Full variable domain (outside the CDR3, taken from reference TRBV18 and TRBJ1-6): NAGVMQNPRHLVRRRGQEARLRCSPMKGHSHVYWYRQLPEEGLKFMVYLQKENIIDESGMPKERFSAEFPKEGPSILRIQQVVRGDSAAYFCASSRSVPSGSPLHFGNGTRLTVT.

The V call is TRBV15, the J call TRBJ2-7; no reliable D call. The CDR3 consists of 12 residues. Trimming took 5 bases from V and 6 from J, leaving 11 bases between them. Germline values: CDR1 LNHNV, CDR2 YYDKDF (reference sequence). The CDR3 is CATSSLGREQYF. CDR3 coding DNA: TGTGCCACCAGCTCCCTGGGCCGCGAGCAGTACTTC.

The CDR3 region is CASSVSSGNHNEQFF. For the CDR3, the DNA is TGTGCCAGTAGTGTTTCTAGCGGGAACCACAATGAGCAGTTCTTC. This chain links TRBV19 with TRBJ2-1; 9 bases fit TRBD2. The junction had 7 bases not matched to a gene; V was cut back by 5 bases and J by 5 bases. Germline CDR1 reads LNHDA; CDR2 reads SQIVND (reference sequence). This CDR3 contains 15 residues.

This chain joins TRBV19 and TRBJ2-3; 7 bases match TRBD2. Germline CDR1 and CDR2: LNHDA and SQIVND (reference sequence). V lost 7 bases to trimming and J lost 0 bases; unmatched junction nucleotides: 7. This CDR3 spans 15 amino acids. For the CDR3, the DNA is TGTGCCAGTACTTCCCTAGCGGATAGCACAGATACGCAGTATTTT. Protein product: CASTSLADSTDTQYF. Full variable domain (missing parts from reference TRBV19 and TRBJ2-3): DGGITQSPKYLFRKEGQNVTLSCEQNLNHDAMYWYRQDPGQGLRLIYYSQIVNDFQKGDIAEGYSVSREKKESFPLTVTSAQKNPTAFYLCASTSLADSTDTQYFGPGTRLTVL.

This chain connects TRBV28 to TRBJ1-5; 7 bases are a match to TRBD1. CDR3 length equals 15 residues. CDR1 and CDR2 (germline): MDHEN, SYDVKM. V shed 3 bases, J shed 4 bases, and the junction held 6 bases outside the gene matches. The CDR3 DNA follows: TGTGCCAGCAGTTTGATCGGGGGACAGAATCAGCCCCAGCATTTT. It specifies CASSLIGGQNQPQHF.

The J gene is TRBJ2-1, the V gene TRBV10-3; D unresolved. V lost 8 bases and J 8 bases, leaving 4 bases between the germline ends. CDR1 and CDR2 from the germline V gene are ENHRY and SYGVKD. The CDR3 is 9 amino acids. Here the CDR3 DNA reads TGTGCCATCGGCGATGAGCAGTTCTTC. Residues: CAIGDEQFF.

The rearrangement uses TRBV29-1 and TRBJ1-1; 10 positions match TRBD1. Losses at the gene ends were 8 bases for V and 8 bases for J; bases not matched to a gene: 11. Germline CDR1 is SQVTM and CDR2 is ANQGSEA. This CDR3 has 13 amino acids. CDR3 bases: TGCAGCACCTCCGGGACAGGGGCGTCCGAAGCTTTCTTT. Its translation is CSTSGTGASEAFF.

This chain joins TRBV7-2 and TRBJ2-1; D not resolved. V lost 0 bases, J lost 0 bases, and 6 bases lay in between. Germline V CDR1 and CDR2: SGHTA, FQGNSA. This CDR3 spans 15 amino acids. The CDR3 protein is CASSLAASSYNEQFF. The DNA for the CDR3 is TGTGCCAGCAGCTTAGCGGCTAGCTCCTACAATGAGCAGTTCTTC.

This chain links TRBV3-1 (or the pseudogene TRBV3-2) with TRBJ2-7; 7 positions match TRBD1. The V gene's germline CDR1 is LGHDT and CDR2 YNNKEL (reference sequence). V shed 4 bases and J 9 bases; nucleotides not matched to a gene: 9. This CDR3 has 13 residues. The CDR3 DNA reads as TGTGCCAGCAGCCCAGACAGGGTTCGGGGGCAGTACTTC. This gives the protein CASSPDRVRGQYF.

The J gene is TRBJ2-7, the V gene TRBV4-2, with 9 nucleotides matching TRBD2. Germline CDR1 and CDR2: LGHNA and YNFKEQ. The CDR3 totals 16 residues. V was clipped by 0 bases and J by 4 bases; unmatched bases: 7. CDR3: CASSQELAGMVYEQYF. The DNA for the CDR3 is TGTGCCAGCAGCCAAGAGCTAGCGGGAATGGTGTACGAGCAGTACTTC.

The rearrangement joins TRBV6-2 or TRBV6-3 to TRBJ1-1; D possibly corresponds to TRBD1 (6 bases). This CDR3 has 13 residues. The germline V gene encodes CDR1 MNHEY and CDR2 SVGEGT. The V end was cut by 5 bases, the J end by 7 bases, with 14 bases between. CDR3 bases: TGTGCCAGCAGTGGACAGAGGTTGAATGAAGCTTTCTTT. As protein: CASSGQRLNEAFF.

The CDR3 DNA follows: TGCGCCAGCAGCCAAGGCGCGGGACTAGTCTACAATGAGCAGTTCTTC. Its translation is CASSQGAGLVYNEQFF. The chain recombines TRBV4-3 with TRBJ2-1; the match to TRBD2 covers 8 bases. With V trimmed by 1 base and J by 3 bases, 5 bases remained unmatched. Germline V lookup: CDR1 LGHNA, CDR2 YSLEER. This CDR3 is built from 16 residues.

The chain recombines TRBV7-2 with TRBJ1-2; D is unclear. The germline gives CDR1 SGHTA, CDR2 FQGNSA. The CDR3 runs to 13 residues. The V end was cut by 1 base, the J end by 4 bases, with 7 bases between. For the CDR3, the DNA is TGTGCCAGCAGCTTAGAGTCCCCCTATGGCTACACCTTC. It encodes CASSLESPYGYTF.

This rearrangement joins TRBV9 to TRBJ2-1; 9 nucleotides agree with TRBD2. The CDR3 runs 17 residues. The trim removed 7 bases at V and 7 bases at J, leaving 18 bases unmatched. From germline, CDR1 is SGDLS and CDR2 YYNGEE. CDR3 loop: CASGSEVWGSGRNEQFF. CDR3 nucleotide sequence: TGTGCCAGCGGCTCAGAAGTATGGGGTAGCGGGAGAAATGAGCAGTTCTTC.

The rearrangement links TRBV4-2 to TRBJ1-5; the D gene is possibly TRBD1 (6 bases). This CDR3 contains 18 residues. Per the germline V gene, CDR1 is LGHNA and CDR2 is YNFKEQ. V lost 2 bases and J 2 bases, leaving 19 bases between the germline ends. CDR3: CASSQLNQGFQGNQPQHF. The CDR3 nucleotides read TGTGCCAGCAGCCAACTCAATCAGGGGTTCCAAGGCAATCAGCCCCAGCATTTT.

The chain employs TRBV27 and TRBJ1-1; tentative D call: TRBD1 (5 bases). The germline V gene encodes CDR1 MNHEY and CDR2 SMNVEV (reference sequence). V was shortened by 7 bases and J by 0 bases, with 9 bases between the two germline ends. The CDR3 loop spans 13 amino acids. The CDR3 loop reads CASTADMNTEAFF. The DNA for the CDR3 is TGTGCCAGCACCGCGGACATGAACACTGAAGCTTTCTTT.

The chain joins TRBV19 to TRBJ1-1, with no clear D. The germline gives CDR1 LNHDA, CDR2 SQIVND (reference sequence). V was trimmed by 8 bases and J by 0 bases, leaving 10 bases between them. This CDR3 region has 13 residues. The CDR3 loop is CASQRNMNTEAFF. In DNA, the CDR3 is TGTGCCAGTCAACGCAACATGAACACTGAAGCTTTCTTT.